Given below is one T cell receptor beta chain in context. Its antigen is not identified. The treatment here: roughly 18 received Ad26.COV2.S at low or high dose, single or two shots; roughly five received placebo; per-sample allocation not given. Sampling took place 63 days after the first vaccine or placebo injection. Within Boston, the person who donated was an adult of 18-55 years. The data derive from a study of Ad26.COV2.S vaccination and SARS-CoV-2 variants. Overall study: Ad26.COV2.S shots went into the muscle once or twice, 56 days apart. Whole-study results and caveats: Marked by substantial breadth, spike-specific CD8+ and CD4+ T cell responses were reportedly seen after vaccination.

Method: immunoSEQ multiplex PCR; TCRdb's copy keeps in-frame clones and lacks some. The repertoire holds 360,000 or so clones, with approximately 91% as singletons. The CDR3 spans 13 residues. Trimming took 5 bases from V and 2 from J, leaving 9 bases between them. The receptor's source is a person aged 18-65 years who received the Ad26.COV2.S COVID-19 vaccine or a placebo. The rearrangement links TRBV12-3 or TRBV12-4 to TRBJ1-2; TRBD1 is a possible D gene (5 bases). The sequencing used peripheral blood, collected in a trial of Ad26.COV2.S vaccine versus placebo. The DNA of the CDR3 is TGTGCCAGCAGTCCGGGACTGAACTATGGCTACACCTTC. Residues: CASSPGLNYGYTF.